Following are 19 T cell receptor beta chains from one sample sequenced in a study of a mutant IDH1 vaccine in newly diagnosed glioma. These receptors have no known antigen. TCRdb's table, derived via immunoSEQ multiplex PCR, lists solely in-frame clones and lacks some. Altogether approximately 62,000 clones are present, roughly 84% being singletons, with the ten largest covering 4% to 5%. As for time point: week 35, safety follow-up. The vaccine gave 300 ug of a 20-mer mutant IDH1 peptide subcutaneously per dose. The specimen comprised PBMCs, sampled from a glioma patient whose treatment included an IDH1 peptide vaccine. The source of these receptors is a man aged 30 to 39 with glioma.

This sequence joins TRBV5-4 and TRBJ2-2; D is perhaps TRBD1 (8 bases). Deletions cut 0 bases from V and 2 bases from J, with 14 bases between. The CDR3 sequence is 17 residues long. In germline, CDR1 is SGHNT, CDR2 YYREEE (reference sequence). CDR3 sequence (DNA): TGTGCCAGCAGCTTGGGGGGAGGGACAGGCAACACCGGGGAGCTGTTTTTT. It translates to CASSLGGGTGNTGELFF.

This chain links TRBV5-8 with TRBJ2-2; possible D gene TRBD1, 5 bases. Per germline, CDR1 SGHTS and CDR2 YDEGEE. This CDR3 is 15 amino acids long. V was clipped by 5 bases and J by 2 bases, with 13 bases between them. CDR3 residues: CASRRQLTNTGELFF. The CDR3 DNA sequence: TGTGCCAGCAGGAGACAGTTGACTAACACCGGGGAGCTGTTTTTT.

CDR3 amino acids: CASRHQGGANTEAFF. CDR3 nucleotides: TGTGCCAGCAGACACCAGGGGGGGGCGAACACTGAAGCTTTCTTT. V is TRBV6-5 and J is TRBJ1-1; TRBD1 matches 7 bases. The CDR3 has 15 residues. V lost 6 bases, J lost 1 base, and 8 bases stayed unmatched. Germline V gives CDR1 MNHEY, CDR2 SVGAGI.

V gene TRBV19 combines with J gene TRBJ1-4; D uncertain. The germline V gene encodes CDR1 LNHDA and CDR2 SQIVND (reference sequence). V lost 7 bases to trimming and J lost 0 bases, with 12 bases between them. This CDR3 comprises 15 residues. CDR3 loop: CASIGVRTTNEKLFF. For the CDR3, the DNA is TGTGCCAGTATTGGGGTCCGGACAACTAATGAAAAACTGTTTTTT.

V is TRBV6-5 and J is TRBJ1-2, with D possibly matching TRBD1 (5 bases). This CDR3 is built from 15 residues. V dropped 0 bases and J dropped 4 bases, with 12 bases sitting between them. Germline values: CDR1 MNHEY, CDR2 SVGAGI. CDR3 loop: CASSYSSRDSYGYTF. CDR3 coding DNA: TGTGCCAGCAGTTACTCGAGTAGGGACTCCTATGGCTACACCTTC.

This clone is a singleton in its sample. The chain combines TRBV6-4 with TRBJ2-2, with D perhaps TRBD2 (6 bases). Germline lookup yields CDR1 MRHNA and CDR2 SNTAGT. V was clipped by 9 bases and J by 2 bases, with 10 bases between them. The CDR3 consists of 13 residues. CDR3 bases: TGTGCCAGTGGGGGGAGAAACACCGGGGAGCTGTTTTTT. It is translated as CASGGRNTGELFF.

The J gene is TRBJ2-7, the V gene TRBV2; no firm D call. CDR3 size: 14 residues. Germline CDR1 is SNHLY and CDR2 is FYNNEI. Trimming removed 7 bases at V and 4 bases at J, with 17 bases between. CDR3: CASNPPLQVYEQYF. In DNA, the CDR3 is TGTGCCAGCAACCCTCCCCTTCAGGTGTACGAGCAGTACTTC.

The V call is TRBV19, the J call TRBJ2-7; 9 bases align to TRBD2. Germline V gene lookup returns CDR1 LNHDA and CDR2 SQIVND (reference sequence). The CDR3 covers 13 residues. The ends lost 4 bases at V and 5 bases at J; junction bases unmatched: 3. The CDR3 DNA reads as TGTGCCAGTAGTAGAACTAGCGGGCACGAGCAGTACTTC. Residues: CASSRTSGHEQYF.

This clone was detected only once. This chain joins TRBV9 and TRBJ1-1, with 7 bases aligning to TRBD1. V lost 4 bases, J lost 0 bases, and 6 bases stayed unmatched. There are 15 residues in the CDR3. Germline V gene sequence: CDR1 SGDLS, CDR2 YYNGEE. CDR3 sequence (DNA): TGTGCCAGCAGCCACAGGGGAGAGTTGAACACTGAAGCTTTCTTT. Translating gives CASSHRGELNTEAFF.

The chain couples TRBV7-2 to TRBJ2-3; 8 nucleotides agree with TRBD1. The V gene end was trimmed by 5 bases and the J gene end by 9 bases; junction bases not matched to a gene: 13. Germline loops: CDR1 SGHTA, CDR2 FQGNSA. The CDR3 runs to 15 residues. CDR3 sequence reads: CASSPDRGPLITQYF. DNA for the CDR3: TGTGCCAGCAGCCCAGACAGGGGACCCTTGATCACGCAGTATTTT.

This clone has only a few counts. The V and J genes are TRBV6-4 and TRBJ2-1; 10 bases fit TRBD2. V dropped 2 bases and J dropped 6; count of bases not matched to a gene: 1. The germline V gene encodes CDR1 MRHNA and CDR2 SNTAGT. The length of the CDR3 is 14 residues. The CDR3, as DNA: TGTGCCAGCAGTGACAGCGGGGGGGCCAATGAGCAGTTCTTC. Protein product: CASSDSGGANEQFF.

This chain joins TRBV4-1 and TRBJ1-5, with D perhaps TRBD1 (5 bases). Germline V CDR1 and CDR2: MGHRA, YSYEKL. V lost 0 bases, J lost 0 bases, and 15 bases lay in between. This CDR3 contains 18 residues. This CDR3 is CASSQDPWAGTSNQPQHF. Here the CDR3 DNA reads TGCGCCAGCAGCCAAGATCCATGGGCAGGGACTAGCAATCAGCCCCAGCATTTT.

V and J are TRBV19 and TRBJ1-5; D perhaps matches TRBD1 (6 bases). Trimming left V 7 bases short and J 4 bases short, with 32 bases between. The CDR3 length is 20 residues. The germline V gene encodes CDR1 LNHDA and CDR2 SQIVND (reference sequence). The CDR3 DNA reads as TGTGCCAGTACCAATTCCGGGACCTGGGGCACAGGGTCGGGTAATCAGCCCCAGCATTTT. Translated: CASTNSGTWGTGSGNQPQHF.

This sequence joins TRBV7-2 and TRBJ2-3; D is ambiguous. With 0 bases removed from V and 0 bases from J, the gap between germline ends came to 4 bases. The CDR3 consists of 14 residues. The germline V gene has CDR1 SGHTA and CDR2 FQGNSA. The CDR3 protein is CASSLASSTDTQYF. CDR3 DNA sequence: TGTGCCAGCAGCTTAGCATCTAGCACAGATACGCAGTATTTT.

The gene calls are TRBV6-5 and TRBJ2-7; possibly TRBD2 for D (6 bases). V gave up 6 bases and J gave up 2 bases, with 14 bases separating them. The CDR3 has 14 residues. CDR1 is MNHEY and CDR2 is SVGAGI in the germline V gene. CDR3 sequence: CASSPRRAAYEQYF. The CDR3 DNA reads TGTGCCAGCAGCCCCAGGAGGGCGGCCTACGAGCAGTACTTC.

This rearrangement joins TRBV5-5 to TRBJ1-6; no clear D gene. CDR1 is SGHKS and CDR2 is YYEKEE in the germline V gene (reference sequence). With 1 base removed from V and 5 bases from J, the gap between germline ends came to 7 bases. This CDR3 has 14 amino acids. Here the CDR3 DNA reads TGTGCCAGCAGCTTGTTGGTTGATAATTCACCCCTCCACTTT. Amino acids: CASSLLVDNSPLHF.

The V gene is TRBV4-1, the J gene TRBJ1-5, with D maybe TRBD1 (6 bases). V lost 3 bases and J lost 1, with 10 bases in between. Germline CDR1 reads MGHRA; CDR2 reads YSYEKL. There are 15 residues in the CDR3. CDR3 in amino acids: CASSQSGASNQPQHF. For the CDR3, the DNA is TGCGCCAGCAGCCAGTCGGGGGCGAGCAATCAGCCCCAGCATTTT.

The V gene is TRBV7-6, the J gene TRBJ2-1; D is undetermined. Germline V gene sequence: CDR1 SGHVS, CDR2 FNYEAQ. Between the trimmed V and J ends, which lost 4 bases and 9 bases, there was a span of 13 bases. The CDR3 contains 13 residues. In nucleotides, the CDR3 is TGTGCCAGCAGCTCCTCCCGTATGGGTGAGCAGTTCTTC. It specifies CASSSSRMGEQFF.

V is TRBV27 and J is TRBJ1-1; D is possibly TRBD1 (5 bases). V was pared by 5 bases and J by 4 bases, with 11 bases between. This CDR3 region has 13 residues. The V gene's germline CDR1 is MNHEY and CDR2 SMNVEV (reference sequence). The CDR3: CASSPRGGTEAFF. CDR3 nucleotide sequence: TGTGCCAGCAGTCCGAGGGGCGGCACTGAAGCTTTCTTT.